Here is one T cell receptor beta chain with its context. Its antigen is as yet unknown. By quantitative 5'-RACE with molecular barcodes, the TCR beta libraries were made. TCRdb independently ran MiXCR on the 5' RACE reads; one entry per CDR3 protein. This repertoire shows 700,000 to 1,000,000 distinct CDR3 sequences, about 10% found once; its top ten account for 0.51%. The CDR3 sequence is 15 residues long. Germline-derived CDR1 and CDR2 are MDHEN and SYDVKM. V shed 8 bases and J shed 1 base, with 17 bases lying between them. These data originate in a study of CD8 T cells in ankylosing spondylitis. Overall study findings and caveats: Relatively rare in peripheral blood, disease-linked clones were also CD8+. A subset of motif variants has previously been described in the synovial fluid and blood of reactive arthritis. Disease-linked clones were reportedly significantly enriched in matched ankylosing spondylitis synovial fluid. Roughly eight highly homologous variants made up a TCR beta motif that seemed to typify ankylosing spondylitis blood.

This sequence originates from a male donor with ankylosing spondylitis. This sequence joins TRBV28 and TRBJ2-5, with TRBD2 as a possible D gene (6 bases). The specimen was blood, either unsorted or a sorted T cell fraction (not recorded which). CDR3 DNA sequence: TGTGCCAGCGGTGGAGGCGGGGACCTCCAAGAGACCCAGTACTTC. Amino acids: CASGGGGDLQETQYF.